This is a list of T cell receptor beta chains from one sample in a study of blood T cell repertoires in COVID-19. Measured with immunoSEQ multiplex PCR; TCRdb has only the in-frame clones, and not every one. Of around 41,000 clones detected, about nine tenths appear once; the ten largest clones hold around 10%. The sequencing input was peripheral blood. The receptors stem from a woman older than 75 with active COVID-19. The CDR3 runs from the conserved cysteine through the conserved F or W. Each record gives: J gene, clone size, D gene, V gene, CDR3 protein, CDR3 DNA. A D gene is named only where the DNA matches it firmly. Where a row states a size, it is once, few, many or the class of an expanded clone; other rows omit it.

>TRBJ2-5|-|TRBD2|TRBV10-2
CASREDRETQYF
TGCGCCAGCCGGGAGGACCGAGAGACCCAGTACTTC
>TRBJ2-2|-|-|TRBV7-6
CASSLGRENTGELFF
TGTGCCAGCAGCTTAGGCAGGGAGAACACCGGGGAGCTGTTTTTT
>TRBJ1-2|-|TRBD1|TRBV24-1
CATSDRGQGAGYGYTF
TGTGCCACCAGTGATAGGGGACAGGGGGCAGGCTATGGCTACACCTTC
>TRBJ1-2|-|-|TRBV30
CAFGQHGYTF
TGTGCCTTTGGACAGCATGGCTACACCTTC
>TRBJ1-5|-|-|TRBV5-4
CASSLEPGNQPQHF
TGTGCCAGCAGCTTGGAGCCCGGCAATCAGCCCCAGCATTTT
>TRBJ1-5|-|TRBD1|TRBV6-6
CASSYGQGNQPQHF
TGTGCCAGCAGTTACGGACAGGGCAATCAGCCCCAGCATTTT
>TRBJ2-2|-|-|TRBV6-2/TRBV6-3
CASSPGHINTGELFF
TGTGCCAGCAGCCCTGGGCACATCAACACCGGGGAGCTGTTTTTT
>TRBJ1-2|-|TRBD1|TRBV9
CASSVGQGYGYTF
TGTGCCAGCAGCGTGGGACAGGGGTATGGCTACACCTTC
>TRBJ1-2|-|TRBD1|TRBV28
CASSITGAYGYTF
TGTGCCAGCAGCATCACAGGGGCCTATGGCTACACCTTC
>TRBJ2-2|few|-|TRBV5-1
CASSLHQPEGGAYTGELFF
TGCGCCAGCAGCTTGCACCAGCCAGAGGGGGGGGCCTACACCGGGGAGCTGTTTTTT
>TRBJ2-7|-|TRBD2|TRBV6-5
CASSSAGADYEQYF
TGTGCCAGCAGTTCAGCGGGGGCGGATTACGAGCAGTACTTC
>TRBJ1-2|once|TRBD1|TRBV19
CASSSGQGGGYGYTF
TGTGCCAGTAGTAGCGGACAGGGAGGAGGGTATGGCTACACCTTC
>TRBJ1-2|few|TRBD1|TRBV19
CASSPTGTDYGYTF
TGTGCCAGTAGCCCCACCGGGACAGACTATGGCTACACCTTC
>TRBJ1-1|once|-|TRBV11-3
CASSLSGEGGEAFF
TGTGCCAGCAGCTTAAGCGGGGAGGGTGGCGAAGCTTTCTTT
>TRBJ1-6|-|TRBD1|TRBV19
CASSPRTGTGDRPLHF
TGTGCCAGTAGTCCCCGGACAGGGACGGGGGATAGGCCCCTCCACTTT
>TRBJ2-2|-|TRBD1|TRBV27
CASSPQVVGRTGMAGELFF
TGTGCCAGCAGTCCCCAGGTAGTTGGACGGACAGGGATGGCCGGGGAGCTGTTTTTT
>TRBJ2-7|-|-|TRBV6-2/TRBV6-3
CASSELVGFQYF
TGTGCCAGCAGCGAGTTAGTCGGGTTTCAGTACTTC
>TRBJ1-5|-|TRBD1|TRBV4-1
CASSQTPKQGGMSQPQHF
TGCGCCAGCAGCCAGACCCCCAAACAGGGGGGAATGAGTCAGCCCCAGCATTTT
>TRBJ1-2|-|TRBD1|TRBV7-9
CASSSQGVYNIMAGYTF
TGTGCCAGCAGCTCGCAGGGGGTGTATAATATAATGGCTGGCTACACCTTC
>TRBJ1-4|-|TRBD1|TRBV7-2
CASSLGRWGRGKEKLFF
TGTGCCAGCAGCTTAGGTCGTTGGGGCAGGGGGAAAGAAAAACTGTTTTTT
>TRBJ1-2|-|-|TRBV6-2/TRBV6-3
CASSYLADRFSF
TGTGCCAGCAGTTACTTGGCGGACAGATTTAGCTTC
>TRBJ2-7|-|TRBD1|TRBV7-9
CASSKGTEPYEQYF
TGTGCCAGCAGCAAGGGGACAGAACCCTACGAGCAGTACTTC
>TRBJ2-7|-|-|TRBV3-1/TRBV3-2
CASSQSFYEQYF
TGTGCCAGCAGCCAGTCTTTCTACGAGCAGTACTTC
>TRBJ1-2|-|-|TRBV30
CAWYPAGNYGYTF
TGTGCCTGGTACCCTGCAGGGAACTATGGCTACACCTTC
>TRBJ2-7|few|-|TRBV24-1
CATSDHRTGGYEQYF
TGTGCCACCAGTGATCACCGGACAGGAGGGTACGAGCAGTACTTC
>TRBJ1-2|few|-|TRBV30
CAWSVTVANYGYTF
TGTGCCTGGAGTGTGACAGTAGCTAACTATGGCTACACCTTC
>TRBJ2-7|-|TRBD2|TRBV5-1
CASSRSGGWDEQYF
TGCGCCAGCAGTAGGAGCGGGGGTTGGGATGAGCAGTACTTC
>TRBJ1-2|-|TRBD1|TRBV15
CATSREGGSGYTF
TGTGCCACCAGCAGAGAAGGGGGCAGTGGCTACACCTTC
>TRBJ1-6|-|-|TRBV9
CASTEGPNNSPLHF
TGTGCCAGCACCGAGGGTCCTAATAATTCACCCCTCCACTTT
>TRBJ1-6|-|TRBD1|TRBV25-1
CASSATPGQGGSPLHF
TGTGCCAGCAGCGCGACGCCGGGACAGGGAGGTTCACCCCTCCACTTT
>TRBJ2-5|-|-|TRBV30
CAWGQQETQYF
TGTGCCTGGGGACAGCAAGAGACCCAGTACTTC
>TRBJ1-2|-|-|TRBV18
CASSPRPSGGYTF
TGTGCCAGCTCACCCCGCCCGTCAGGCGGCTACACCTTC
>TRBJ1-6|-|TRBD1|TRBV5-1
CASRGTGGDSPLHF
TGCGCCAGCAGGGGAACAGGGGGGGATTCACCCCTCCACTTT
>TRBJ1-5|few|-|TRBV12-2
CASRFPPGTGEGQPQHF
TGTGCAAGTCGCTTTCCCCCCGGGACAGGGGAGGGCCAGCCCCAGCATTTT
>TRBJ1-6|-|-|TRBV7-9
CASSLRPQEGSPLHF
TGTGCCAGCAGCTTAAGGCCTCAGGAGGGATCACCCCTCCACTTT